A selection of T cell receptor beta chains follows, all from one sample in a study of blood T cell repertoires in COVID-19. Profiled with immunoSEQ multiplex PCR; TCRdb holds only in-frame clones, not every one. Of 100,000 to 150,000 clones listed, 85% were seen once; the top ten hold 5% to 8%. Input material: peripheral blood. The receptor source for this set is a man older than 75 with active or convalescent COVID-19. Both conserved end residues are part of each CDR3. The D gene is left open where the match is weak. Expanded clones are given a class, and other clones once, few, many or no size at all.

clone_size: .; j_call: TRBJ1-2; v_call: TRBV20-1; d_call: TRBD1; cdr3_nt: TGCAGTGCTAGGACAGGGTTTGGCTACACCTTC; cdr3_aa: CSARTGFGYTF
clone_size: .; j_call: TRBJ1-3; v_call: TRBV7-2; d_call: TRBD1; cdr3_nt: TGTGCCAGCAGCTTGTCGACAGGGTCCTCTGGAAACACCATATATTTT; cdr3_aa: CASSLSTGSSGNTIYF
clone_size: once; j_call: TRBJ2-3; v_call: TRBV5-5; d_call: .; cdr3_nt: TGTGCCAGCAGCCACACCGCTTCACCGGGTACAGATACGCAGTATTTT; cdr3_aa: CASSHTASPGTDTQYF
clone_size: .; j_call: TRBJ1-1; v_call: TRBV28; d_call: .; cdr3_nt: TGTGCCAGCGCAGGGAGGGTGTGGGACACTGAAGCTTTCTTT; cdr3_aa: CASAGRVWDTEAFF
clone_size: once; j_call: TRBJ1-1; v_call: TRBV6-5; d_call: .; cdr3_nt: TGTGCCAGCAGACTCCGGACAGTGAACACTGAAGCTTTCTTT; cdr3_aa: CASRLRTVNTEAFF
clone_size: .; j_call: TRBJ2-3; v_call: TRBV6-6; d_call: TRBD2; cdr3_nt: TGTGCCAGCAGTCCGCGGACAGGGACTAGCGGGGGGGCAACAGATACGCAGTATTTT; cdr3_aa: CASSPRTGTSGGATDTQYF
clone_size: .; j_call: TRBJ2-7; v_call: TRBV7-8; d_call: .; cdr3_nt: TGTGCCAGCAGCTTAGCGGAGCGGCACTACGAGCAGTACTTC; cdr3_aa: CASSLAERHYEQYF
clone_size: .; j_call: TRBJ1-6; v_call: TRBV7-3; d_call: .; cdr3_nt: TGTGCCAGCAGCCCAGGGAATTCACCCCTCCACTTT; cdr3_aa: CASSPGNSPLHF
clone_size: .; j_call: TRBJ2-7; v_call: TRBV30; d_call: TRBD1; cdr3_nt: TGTGCCTGGAGTGTAAACGGCGGGACAGGGGGCCGAAGTTCGCAGTACTTC; cdr3_aa: CAWSVNGGTGGRSSQYF
clone_size: .; j_call: TRBJ1-5; v_call: TRBV6-2/TRBV6-3; d_call: .; cdr3_nt: TGTGCCAGCAGTTATCAACTACGCAACAATCAGCCCCAGCATTTT; cdr3_aa: CASSYQLRNNQPQHF
clone_size: .; j_call: TRBJ1-2; v_call: TRBV28; d_call: .; cdr3_nt: TGTGCCAGCAGCCAGGAGGCAGTTGGTGGTGGCTACACCTTC; cdr3_aa: CASSQEAVGGGYTF
clone_size: .; j_call: TRBJ2-3; v_call: TRBV7-2; d_call: TRBD2; cdr3_nt: TGTGCCAGCAGCTTGTGGCGGGGGGGTCCCACAGATACGCAGTATTTT; cdr3_aa: CASSLWRGGPTDTQYF
clone_size: .; j_call: TRBJ1-2; v_call: TRBV5-1; d_call: .; cdr3_nt: TGCGCCAGCAGTCCGGAACGGGCAGGGCGGATCTATGGCTACACCTTC; cdr3_aa: CASSPERAGRIYGYTF
clone_size: .; j_call: TRBJ1-1; v_call: TRBV20-1; d_call: .; cdr3_nt: TGCAGTGCTAGTAGGAGCTCTGGTAGCACTGAAGCTTTCTTT; cdr3_aa: CSASRSSGSTEAFF
clone_size: .; j_call: TRBJ2-3; v_call: TRBV7-9; d_call: TRBD2; cdr3_nt: TGTGCCAGCAGCTCTAGCGGGACCACAGATACGCAGTATTTT; cdr3_aa: CASSSSGTTDTQYF
clone_size: few; j_call: TRBJ2-7; v_call: TRBV5-1; d_call: .; cdr3_nt: TGCGCCAGCAGCTCAGGGTCGTACGAGCAGTACTTC; cdr3_aa: CASSSGSYEQYF
clone_size: .; j_call: TRBJ1-4; v_call: TRBV6-1; d_call: TRBD1; cdr3_nt: TGTGCCAGCAGTGAATTGTCAGGGGGAGACGAAAAACTGTTTTTT; cdr3_aa: CASSELSGGDEKLFF
clone_size: .; j_call: TRBJ2-1; v_call: TRBV25-1; d_call: TRBD2; cdr3_nt: TGTGCCAGCAGTGACACGGGACTAGCCGGAAATGAGCAGTTCTTC; cdr3_aa: CASSDTGLAGNEQFF
clone_size: .; j_call: TRBJ2-3; v_call: TRBV10-1; d_call: TRBD2; cdr3_nt: TGCGCCAGCAGTCCTAGCGGGAGCCAAAGCACAGATACGCAGTATTTT; cdr3_aa: CASSPSGSQSTDTQYF
clone_size: .; j_call: TRBJ2-1; v_call: TRBV5-4; d_call: TRBD2; cdr3_nt: TGTGCCAGCAGCTTGGGCTTCGGGACTAGCGGGAGCAATGAGCAGTTCTTC; cdr3_aa: CASSLGFGTSGSNEQFF
clone_size: .; j_call: TRBJ2-7; v_call: TRBV6-2/TRBV6-3; d_call: .; cdr3_nt: TGTGCCAGCAGTTACCCGAAGGGGGGGCTCCCCTACGAGCAGTACTTC; cdr3_aa: CASSYPKGGLPYEQYF
clone_size: .; j_call: TRBJ1-1; v_call: TRBV5-1; d_call: .; cdr3_nt: TGCGCCACCCGACCGGGGGGGCCCATGAACACTGAAGCTTTCTTT; cdr3_aa: CATRPGGPMNTEAFF
clone_size: .; j_call: TRBJ2-3; v_call: TRBV6-2/TRBV6-3; d_call: .; cdr3_nt: TGTGCCAGCAGTTATACAGGGCTCCGGGATACGCAGTATTTT; cdr3_aa: CASSYTGLRDTQYF
clone_size: .; j_call: TRBJ2-1; v_call: TRBV6-5; d_call: TRBD1; cdr3_nt: TGTGCCAGCAGCCTGGGACAGGGGGTGGTCCATGAGCAGTTCTTC; cdr3_aa: CASSLGQGVVHEQFF
clone_size: .; j_call: TRBJ2-3; v_call: TRBV2; d_call: TRBD1; cdr3_nt: TGTGCCAGCAGTAACAGGGGCCGTAGCACAGATACGCAGTATTTT; cdr3_aa: CASSNRGRSTDTQYF
clone_size: .; j_call: TRBJ1-2; v_call: TRBV24-1; d_call: .; cdr3_nt: TGTGCCACCGGACATGCTGGAGGCTACACCTTC; cdr3_aa: CATGHAGGYTF
clone_size: once; j_call: TRBJ2-5; v_call: TRBV29-1; d_call: TRBD2; cdr3_nt: TGCAGCGTTTCGGGACTAGCGGGATTAGGGGAGACCCAGTACTTC; cdr3_aa: CSVSGLAGLGETQYF
clone_size: .; j_call: TRBJ1-1; v_call: TRBV30; d_call: TRBD1; cdr3_nt: TGTGCCTGGAGTGCTCGAACAGGGGCGAACACTGAAGCTTTCTTT; cdr3_aa: CAWSARTGANTEAFF
clone_size: few; j_call: TRBJ1-2; v_call: TRBV4-3; d_call: .; cdr3_nt: TGCGCCAGCAGCCGGAAAGGGGAGGGAGGCCATGGCTACACCTTC; cdr3_aa: CASSRKGEGGHGYTF
clone_size: .; j_call: TRBJ2-7; v_call: TRBV19; d_call: .; cdr3_nt: TGTGCCAGTAGTACGACTAGGGCAATCGCCTACGAGCAGTACTTC; cdr3_aa: CASSTTRAIAYEQYF
clone_size: .; j_call: TRBJ1-2; v_call: TRBV30; d_call: TRBD1; cdr3_nt: TGTGCCTGGATCTCACAGGGGGACAGCCTCCGGGTTTCGGGTGGCTACACCTTC; cdr3_aa: CAWISQGDSLRVSGGYTF
clone_size: .; j_call: TRBJ1-2; v_call: TRBV12-3/TRBV12-4; d_call: .; cdr3_nt: TGTGCCAGCAGTTTGAGGCTGGGTCCTGGCTACACCTTC; cdr3_aa: CASSLRLGPGYTF
clone_size: .; j_call: TRBJ2-7; v_call: TRBV27; d_call: TRBD2; cdr3_nt: TGTGCCAGCAGTTTGGGAGGGCTCTACGAGCAGTACTTC; cdr3_aa: CASSLGGLYEQYF
clone_size: .; j_call: TRBJ2-2; v_call: TRBV9; d_call: .; cdr3_nt: TGTGCCAGCAGCGTACAGCGGGTCGAGGGCACCGGGGAGCTGTTTTTT; cdr3_aa: CASSVQRVEGTGELFF
clone_size: few; j_call: TRBJ1-6; v_call: TRBV18; d_call: TRBD1; cdr3_nt: TGTGCCAGCTCAGGGGGACAGGGCAATTCACCCCTCCACTTT; cdr3_aa: CASSGGQGNSPLHF
clone_size: .; j_call: TRBJ1-6; v_call: TRBV7-9; d_call: .; cdr3_nt: TGTGCCAGCAGCTTAAGCGCGGTAACGGATTCACCCCTCCACTTT; cdr3_aa: CASSLSAVTDSPLHF
clone_size: once; j_call: TRBJ2-7; v_call: TRBV7-2; d_call: .; cdr3_nt: TGTGCCAGCAGCTTATTATTCGTGGGGAGCTCCTACGAGCAGTACTTC; cdr3_aa: CASSLLFVGSSYEQYF
clone_size: .; j_call: TRBJ2-1; v_call: TRBV29-1; d_call: TRBD2; cdr3_nt: TGCAGCCTTAGCGGGAGGGCCGGAAATGAGCAGTTCTTC; cdr3_aa: CSLSGRAGNEQFF
clone_size: .; j_call: TRBJ2-7; v_call: TRBV7-8; d_call: .; cdr3_nt: TGTGCCAGCAAACTAGTGGGGAGCGAGCAGTACTTC; cdr3_aa: CASKLVGSEQYF
clone_size: .; j_call: TRBJ1-1; v_call: TRBV3-1/TRBV3-2; d_call: .; cdr3_nt: TGTGCCAGCAGCAGGGGAGGGGGCACTGAAGCTTTCTTT; cdr3_aa: CASSRGGGTEAFF
clone_size: .; j_call: TRBJ1-4; v_call: TRBV15; d_call: TRBD1; cdr3_nt: TGTGCCACCAGCAGAGGGGACAGGGAGAATGAAAAACTGTTTTTT; cdr3_aa: CATSRGDRENEKLFF
clone_size: once; j_call: TRBJ2-3; v_call: TRBV7-8; d_call: TRBD2; cdr3_nt: TGTGCCAGCAGCCGCGGACTAGCGGGATCCTCCACAGATACGCAGTATTTT; cdr3_aa: CASSRGLAGSSTDTQYF
clone_size: once; j_call: TRBJ1-2; v_call: TRBV4-2; d_call: .; cdr3_nt: TGTGCCAGCAGCCAAGACGAGACAGCAAACTATGGCTACACCTTC; cdr3_aa: CASSQDETANYGYTF
clone_size: .; j_call: TRBJ1-1; v_call: TRBV3-1/TRBV3-2; d_call: .; cdr3_nt: TGTGCCAGCGGGGGCAACACTGAAGCTTTCTTT; cdr3_aa: CASGGNTEAFF
clone_size: .; j_call: TRBJ2-3; v_call: TRBV7-8; d_call: .; cdr3_nt: TGTGCCAGCAGCTTAGAATCGGGTACCACAGATACGCAGTATTTT; cdr3_aa: CASSLESGTTDTQYF
clone_size: .; j_call: TRBJ2-5; v_call: TRBV7-2; d_call: .; cdr3_nt: TGTGCCAGCAGCCCAACACTAGCACGGGGACAAGAGACCCAGTACTTC; cdr3_aa: CASSPTLARGQETQYF
clone_size: .; j_call: TRBJ1-6; v_call: TRBV2; d_call: .; cdr3_nt: TGTGCCAGCAGAGTGGGGCGCTCCGACTATAATTCACCCCTCCACTTT; cdr3_aa: CASRVGRSDYNSPLHF
clone_size: .; j_call: TRBJ1-2; v_call: TRBV4-3; d_call: .; cdr3_nt: TGCGCCAGCAGCCAAGATGAGGGCACCAACTATGGCTACACCTTC; cdr3_aa: CASSQDEGTNYGYTF
clone_size: .; j_call: TRBJ2-1; v_call: TRBV9; d_call: .; cdr3_nt: TGTGCCAGCAGCTCTCCTTTAAAGGGCGGGAATGTCAATGAGCAGTTCTTC; cdr3_aa: CASSSPLKGGNVNEQFF
clone_size: .; j_call: TRBJ1-5; v_call: TRBV7-6; d_call: .; cdr3_nt: TGTGCCAGCAGCTTAGGGCTGGGGGCGGGTCAGCCCCAGCATTTT; cdr3_aa: CASSLGLGAGQPQHF
clone_size: .; j_call: TRBJ2-1; v_call: TRBV19; d_call: TRBD1; cdr3_nt: TGTGCCAGTAGATCCCGGGACAGGACTTCCGAGCAGTTCTTC; cdr3_aa: CASRSRDRTSEQFF
clone_size: .; j_call: TRBJ1-6; v_call: TRBV19; d_call: .; cdr3_nt: TGTGCCAGTAGTACCGGGTCCCATAATTCACCCCTCCACTTT; cdr3_aa: CASSTGSHNSPLHF
clone_size: .; j_call: TRBJ1-6; v_call: TRBV20-1; d_call: .; cdr3_nt: TGCAGTGCTAGTCGCACGGGTAATTCACCCCTCCACTTT; cdr3_aa: CSASRTGNSPLHF